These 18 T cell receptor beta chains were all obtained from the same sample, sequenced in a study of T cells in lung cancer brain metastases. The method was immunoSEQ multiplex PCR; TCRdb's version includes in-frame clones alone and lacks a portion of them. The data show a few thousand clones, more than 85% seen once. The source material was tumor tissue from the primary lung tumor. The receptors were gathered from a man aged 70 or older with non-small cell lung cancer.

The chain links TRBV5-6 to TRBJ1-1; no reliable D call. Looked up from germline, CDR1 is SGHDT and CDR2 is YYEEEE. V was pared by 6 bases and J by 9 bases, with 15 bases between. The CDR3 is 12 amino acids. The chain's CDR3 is CASNGVLGQAFF. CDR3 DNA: TGTGCCAGCAACGGGGTCCTGGGTCAAGCTTTCTTT.

CDR3 amino acids: CASSQTNRGNEQFF. CDR3 in DNA: TGTGCCAGCAGCCAGACTAACAGGGGCAATGAGCAGTTCTTC. The chain joins TRBV14 to TRBJ2-1, with 7 bases fitting TRBD1. Trimming at V came to 3 bases and at J to 6 bases, leaving 5 bases not matched to a gene. Germline loops: CDR1 SGHDN, CDR2 FVKESK. This CDR3 contains 14 residues.

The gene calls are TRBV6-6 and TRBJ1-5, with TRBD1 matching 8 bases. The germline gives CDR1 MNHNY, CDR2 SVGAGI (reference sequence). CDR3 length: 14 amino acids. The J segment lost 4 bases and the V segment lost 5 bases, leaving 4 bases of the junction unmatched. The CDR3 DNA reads TGTGCCAGCAGTCACGGGGACAGGAATCAGCCCCAGCATTTT. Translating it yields CASSHGDRNQPQHF.

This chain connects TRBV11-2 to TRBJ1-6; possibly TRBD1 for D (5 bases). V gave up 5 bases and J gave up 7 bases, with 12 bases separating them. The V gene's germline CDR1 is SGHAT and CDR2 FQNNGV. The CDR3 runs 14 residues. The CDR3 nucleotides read TGTGCCAGCAGCGGGGGACTTCAGAATTCACCCCTCCACTTT. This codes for CASSGGLQNSPLHF.

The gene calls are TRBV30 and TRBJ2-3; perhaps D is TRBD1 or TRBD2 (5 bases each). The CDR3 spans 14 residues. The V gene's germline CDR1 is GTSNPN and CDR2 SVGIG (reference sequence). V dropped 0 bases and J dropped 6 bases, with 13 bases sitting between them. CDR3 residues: CAWSVGEFTDTQYF. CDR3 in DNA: TGTGCCTGGAGTGTGGGGGAGTTTACGGATACGCAGTATTTT.

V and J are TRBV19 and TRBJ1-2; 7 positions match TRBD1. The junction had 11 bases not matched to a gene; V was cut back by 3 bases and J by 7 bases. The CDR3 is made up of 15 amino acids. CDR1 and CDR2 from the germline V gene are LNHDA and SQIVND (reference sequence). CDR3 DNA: TGTGCCAGTAGTATCAAACAGGGGACATTGGGTGGCTACACCTTC. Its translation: CASSIKQGTLGGYTF. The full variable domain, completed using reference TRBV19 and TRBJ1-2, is DGGITQSPKYLFRKEGQNVTLSCEQNLNHDAMYWYRQDPGQGLRLIYYSQIVNDFQKGDIAEGYSVSREKKESFPLTVTSAQKNPTAFYLCASSIKQGTLGGYTFGSGTRLTVV.

In DNA form, the CDR3 reads TGCGCCAGCAGTCAATCCGGACTAGGGGGCTCCTACAATGAGCAGTTCTTC. Translated, it gives CASSQSGLGGSYNEQFF. This sequence joins TRBV23-1 and TRBJ2-1; TRBD2 might be the D (7 bases). TRBV23-1 carries the ORF label, with uncertain function. V was cut by 0 bases and J by 0 bases, with 12 bases left in between. This CDR3 spans 17 amino acids.

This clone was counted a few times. In nucleotides, the CDR3 is TGCGCCAGCAGCTTGGGACAGGGCCCCACCTTC. Its translation: CASSLGQGPTF. The chain employs TRBV5-1 and TRBJ1-2, with 7 bases identical to TRBD1. V dropped 0 bases and J dropped 13; count of bases not matched to a gene: 3. Germline loops: CDR1 SGHRS, CDR2 YFSETQ. This CDR3 has 11 amino acids.

The CDR3 protein is CASSYDRAGGTDTQYF. The CDR3 region has the DNA TGTGCCAGCAGTTATGACCGAGCGGGGGGCACAGATACGCAGTATTTT. The J gene is TRBJ2-3, the V gene TRBV6-6, with TRBD2 matching 8 bases. The CDR3 has 16 amino acids. CDR1 MNHNY and CDR2 SVGAGI come from the germline V gene (reference sequence). J lost 1 base, V lost 3 bases, and 6 bases had no gene match.

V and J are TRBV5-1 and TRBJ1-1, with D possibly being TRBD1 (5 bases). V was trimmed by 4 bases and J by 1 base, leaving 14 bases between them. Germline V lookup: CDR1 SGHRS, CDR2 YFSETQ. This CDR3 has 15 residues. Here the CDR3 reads CASSPGWGTNTEAFF. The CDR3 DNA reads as TGCGCCAGCAGCCCCGGATGGGGGACGAACACTGAAGCTTTCTTT. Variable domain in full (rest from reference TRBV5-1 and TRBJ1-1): KAGVTQTPRYLIKTRGQQVTLSCSPISGHRSVSWYQQTPGQGLQFLFEYFSETQRNKGNFPGRFSGRQFSNSRSEMNVSTLELGDSALYLCASSPGWGTNTEAFFGQGTRLTVV.

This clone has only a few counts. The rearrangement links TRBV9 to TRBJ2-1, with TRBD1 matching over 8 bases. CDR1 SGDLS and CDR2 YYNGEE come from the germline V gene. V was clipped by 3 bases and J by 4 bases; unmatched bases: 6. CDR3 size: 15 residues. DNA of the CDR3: TGTGCCAGCAGCGCCGGACAGGGTTATTACAATGAGCAGTTCTTC. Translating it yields CASSAGQGYYNEQFF.

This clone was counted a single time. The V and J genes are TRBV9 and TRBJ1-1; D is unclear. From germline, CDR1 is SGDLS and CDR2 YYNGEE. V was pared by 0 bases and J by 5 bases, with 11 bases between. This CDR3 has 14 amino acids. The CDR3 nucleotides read TGTGCCAGCAGCGTAGCAGGAGTCCTGACTGAAGCTTTCTTT. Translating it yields CASSVAGVLTEAFF.

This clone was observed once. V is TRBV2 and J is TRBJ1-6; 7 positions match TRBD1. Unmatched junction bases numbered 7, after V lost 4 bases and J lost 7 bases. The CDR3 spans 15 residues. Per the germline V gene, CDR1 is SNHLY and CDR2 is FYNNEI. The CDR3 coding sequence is TGTGCCAGCAGTGTCGAGGGGGCGTGGAATTCACCCCTCCACTTT. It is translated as CASSVEGAWNSPLHF.

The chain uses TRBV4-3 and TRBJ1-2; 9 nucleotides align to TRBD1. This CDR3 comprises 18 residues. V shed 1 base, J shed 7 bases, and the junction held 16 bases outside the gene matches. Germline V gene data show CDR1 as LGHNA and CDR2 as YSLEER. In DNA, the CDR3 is TGCGCCAGCAGCCAAGTGGCGGGGACAGGGTATTTTGCTCGTGGCTACACCTTC. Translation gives CASSQVAGTGYFARGYTF.

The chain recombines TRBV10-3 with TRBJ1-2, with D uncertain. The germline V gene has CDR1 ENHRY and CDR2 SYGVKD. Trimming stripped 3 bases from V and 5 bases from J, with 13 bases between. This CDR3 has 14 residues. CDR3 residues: CAISDGRERYGYTF. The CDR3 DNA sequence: TGTGCCATCAGTGATGGTAGGGAGAGGTATGGCTACACCTTC.

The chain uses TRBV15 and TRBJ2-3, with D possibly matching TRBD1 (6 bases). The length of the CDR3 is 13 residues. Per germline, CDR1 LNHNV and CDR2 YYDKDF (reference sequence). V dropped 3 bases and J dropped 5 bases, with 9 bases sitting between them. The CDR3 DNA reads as TGTGCCACCAGCAGTCGCAGGGGAGATACGCAGTATTTT. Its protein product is CATSSRRGDTQYF. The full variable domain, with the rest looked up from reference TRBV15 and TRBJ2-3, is DAMVIQNPRYQVTQFGKPVTLSCSQTLNHNVMYWYQQKSSQAPKLLFHYYDKDFNNEADTPDNFQSRRPNTSFCFLDIRSPGLGDTAMYLCATSSRRGDTQYFGPGTRLTVL.

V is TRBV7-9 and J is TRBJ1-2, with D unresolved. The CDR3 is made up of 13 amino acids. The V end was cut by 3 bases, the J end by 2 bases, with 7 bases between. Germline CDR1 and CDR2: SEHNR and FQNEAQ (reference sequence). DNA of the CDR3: TGTGCCAGCAGCTTGAGCAAGAACTATGGCTACACCTTC. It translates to CASSLSKNYGYTF.

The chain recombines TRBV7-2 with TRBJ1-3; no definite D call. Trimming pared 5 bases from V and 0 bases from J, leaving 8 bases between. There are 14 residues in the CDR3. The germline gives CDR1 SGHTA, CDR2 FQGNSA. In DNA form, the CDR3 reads TGTGCCAGCAGCCGAGGCCTCTCTGGAAACACCATATATTTT. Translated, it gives CASSRGLSGNTIYF.